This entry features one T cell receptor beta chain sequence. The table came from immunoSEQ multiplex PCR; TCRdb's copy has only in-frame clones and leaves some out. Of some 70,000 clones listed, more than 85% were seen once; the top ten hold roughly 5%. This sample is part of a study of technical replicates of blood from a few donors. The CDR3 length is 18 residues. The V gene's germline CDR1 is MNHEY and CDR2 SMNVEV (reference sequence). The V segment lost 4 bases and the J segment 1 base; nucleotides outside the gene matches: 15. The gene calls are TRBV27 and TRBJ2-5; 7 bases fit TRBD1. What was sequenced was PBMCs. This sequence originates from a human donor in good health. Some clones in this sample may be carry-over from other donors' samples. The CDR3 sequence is CASSSTGPRQQTQETQYF. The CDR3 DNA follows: TGTGCCAGCAGTTCGACAGGGCCCCGACAACAAACCCAAGAGACCCAGTACTTC.